The 21 T cell receptor beta chains below come from one sample, sequenced in a study of blood T cell repertoires in COVID-19. TCRdb's table, derived via immunoSEQ multiplex PCR, lists solely in-frame clones and lacks some. The table records some 80,000 clones, over 70% of them present only once. The source material was peripheral blood. These receptors were collected from a human donor in a cohort sampled during active COVID-19.

This clone came up a few times. This chain joins TRBV2 and TRBJ2-5, with 8 bases fitting TRBD2. The CDR3 runs 15 residues. In germline, CDR1 is SNHLY, CDR2 FYNNEI. V was pared by 6 bases and J by 0 bases, with 6 bases of the junction left unmatched. In DNA, the CDR3 is TGTGCCAGCAGCTTTTTCGGGGGGGACCAAGAGACCCAGTACTTC. Encoded protein: CASSFFGGDQETQYF. Full variable domain (missing parts from reference TRBV2 and TRBJ2-5): EPEVTQTPSHQVTQMGQEVILRCVPISNHLYFYWYRQILGQKVEFLVSFYNNEISEKSEIFDDQFSVERPDGSNFTLKIRSTKLEDSAMYFCASSFFGGDQETQYFGPGTRLLVL.

This clone was seen only a few times. The chain recombines TRBV7-2 with TRBJ1-1; D may be TRBD1 (5 bases). Germline values: CDR1 SGHTA, CDR2 FQGNSA. This CDR3 spans 13 amino acids. V lost 4 bases, J lost 1 base, and 7 bases lay in between. The CDR3 DNA sequence: TGTGCCAGCAGCTCGGACACGAACACTGAAGCTTTCTTT. Translated: CASSSDTNTEAFF.

J is TRBJ2-5 and V is TRBV10-2; D perhaps matches TRBD2 (5 bases). Germline assignment: CDR1 WSHSY and CDR2 SAAADI. This CDR3 is built from 12 residues. V shed 10 bases and J shed 2 bases, with 11 bases lying between them. The CDR3 DNA is TGCGCCATCCGACGGGGACAAGAGACCCAGTACTTC. This gives the protein CAIRRGQETQYF.

The CDR3 DNA is TGTGCCATCAGTGGGCGGGGACAGCCCCGAAAGAGCTCCTACGAGCAGTACTTC. It yields the protein CAISGRGQPRKSSYEQYF. This chain uses TRBV10-3 with TRBJ2-7; possible D gene TRBD1, 7 bases. The V and J ends lost 4 bases and 0 bases respectively, with 22 bases between them. CDR1 and CDR2 from the germline V gene are ENHRY and SYGVKD. The CDR3 loop spans 18 amino acids.

The chain employs TRBV12-5 and TRBJ2-3; D is ambiguous. This CDR3 region has 12 residues. V lost 6 bases and J 5 bases, leaving 9 bases between the germline ends. CDR1 is LGHNT, CDR2 FRNRAP, per germline. The CDR3 reads CASGVARDTQYF. In nucleotides, the CDR3 is TGTGCTAGTGGGGTCGCGAGAGATACGCAGTATTTT.

V usage is TRBV7-8 and J usage is TRBJ2-7, with 9 bases fitting TRBD1. In germline, CDR1 is SGHVS, CDR2 FQNEAQ. The CDR3 consists of 13 residues. Trimming at V came to 4 bases and at J to 5 bases, leaving 3 bases not matched to a gene. In nucleotides, the CDR3 is TGTGCCAGCAGCTCGGACAGGGGCCACGAGCAGTACTTC. This encodes CASSSDRGHEQYF.

The chain is built from TRBV19 and TRBJ1-1, with TRBD1 matching over 8 bases. V lost 4 bases and J lost 0; bases outside the gene matches: 4. The CDR3 is 15 amino acids. From germline, CDR1 is LNHDA and CDR2 SQIVND (reference sequence). The CDR3 loop is CASSSGQGLNTEAFF. CDR3 DNA: TGTGCCAGTAGTAGCGGACAGGGATTGAACACTGAAGCTTTCTTT.

The chain combines TRBV7-9 with TRBJ1-5; the D is unclear. The CDR3 loop spans 13 amino acids. V lost 1 base to trimming and J lost 7 bases, with 8 bases between them. The germline V gene encodes CDR1 SEHNR and CDR2 FQNEAQ (reference sequence). In DNA form, the CDR3 reads TGTGCCAGCAGCTTAGGCGGAGGGCAGCCCCAGCATTTT. Residues: CASSLGGGQPQHF.

V is TRBV5-1 and J is TRBJ1-1; a possible D gene is TRBD1 (6 bases). CDR1 is SGHRS, CDR2 YFSETQ, per germline. The germline V and J ends were trimmed by 0 bases and 1 base, with 16 bases remaining between them. The CDR3 sequence is 17 residues long. The CDR3 nucleotides are TGCGCCAGCAGCTTGGAGGGCAGGGGCGGGAGGAACACTGAAGCTTTCTTT. This encodes CASSLEGRGGRNTEAFF.

This clone appeared a few times. V is TRBV11-2 and J is TRBJ1-1; D remains ambiguous. The CDR3 is made up of 13 amino acids. The V and J ends lost 7 bases and 1 base respectively, with 10 bases between them. Germline CDR1 and CDR2: SGHAT and FQNNGV. DNA for the CDR3: TGTGCCAGCAACACACACAAGAACACTGAAGCTTTCTTT. Translation gives CASNTHKNTEAFF.

This chain uses TRBV6-6 with TRBJ1-1; unclear D gene. The CDR3 contains 16 residues. Germline V gene sequence: CDR1 MNHNY, CDR2 SVGAGI (reference sequence). V lost 2 bases and J lost 0, with 13 bases in between. CDR3 loop: CASSYPLDIMNTEAFF. The CDR3 DNA follows: TGTGCCAGCAGTTACCCCCTCGACATCATGAACACTGAAGCTTTCTTT.

This clone was counted only a few times. The chain is built from TRBV3-1 (or the pseudogene TRBV3-2) and TRBJ1-6; D uncertain. The CDR3 contains 15 residues. Germline CDR1 is LGHDT and CDR2 is YNNKEL (reference sequence). Trimming cost V 4 bases and J 3 bases, with 10 bases left between them. The CDR3 DNA follows: TGTGCCAGCAGCCCCTCCCGGGGCTATAATTCACCCCTCCACTTT. Encoded protein: CASSPSRGYNSPLHF.

The V call is TRBV6-5, the J call TRBJ2-7, with 10 bases matching TRBD2. Germline CDR1 is MNHEY and CDR2 is SVGAGI. V lost 6 bases and J lost 2; bases outside the gene matches: 7. The CDR3 is 15 residues long. CDR3 in DNA: TGTGCCAGCAGGCTCACTAGCGGGGCAACCTACGAGCAGTACTTC. This codes for CASRLTSGATYEQYF.

The rearrangement links TRBV9 to TRBJ1-4; 8 bases agree with TRBD1. This CDR3 contains 17 residues. Germline CDR1 reads SGDLS; CDR2 reads YYNGEE. The V and J ends lost 4 bases and 7 bases, in that order; junction bases with no gene match: 15. CDR3: CASSLGQGPARGEKLFF. The CDR3 nucleotides read TGTGCCAGCAGCCTCGGACAGGGCCCGGCTCGGGGTGAAAAACTGTTTTTT. The full variable domain, in which reference TRBV9 and TRBJ1-4 provide the parts outside the CDR3, is DSGVTQTPKHLITATGQRVTLRCSPRSGDLSVYWYQQSLDQGLQFLIQYYNGEERAKGNILERFSAQQFPDLHSELNLSSLELGDSALYFCASSLGQGPARGEKLFFGSGTQLSVL.

The chain recombines TRBV5-1 with TRBJ1-6; a possible D gene is TRBD1 (5 bases). Trimming stripped 3 bases from V and 4 bases from J, with 8 bases between. Per the germline V gene, CDR1 is SGHRS and CDR2 is YFSETQ. CDR3 size: 14 residues. CDR3 loop: CASSSQGYNSPLHF. CDR3 nucleotide sequence: TGCGCCAGCAGCTCGCAGGGTTATAATTCACCCCTCCACTTT. Full variable domain (rest looked up from reference TRBV5-1 and TRBJ1-6): KAGVTQTPRYLIKTRGQQVTLSCSPISGHRSVSWYQQTPGQGLQFLFEYFSETQRNKGNFPGRFSGRQFSNSRSEMNVSTLELGDSALYLCASSSQGYNSPLHFGNGTRLTVT.

This chain links TRBV5-6 with TRBJ2-3; 13 bases are shared with TRBD2. Germline lookup yields CDR1 SGHDT and CDR2 YYEEEE. CDR3 length: 16 amino acids. The ends lost 4 bases at V and 1 base at J; junction bases unmatched: 3. The CDR3 is CASSVGLAGGTDTQYF. In DNA, the CDR3 is TGTGCCAGCAGCGTCGGACTAGCGGGGGGCACAGATACGCAGTATTTT.

This chain uses TRBV3-1 (or the pseudogene TRBV3-2) with TRBJ2-7, with 8 bases aligning to TRBD1. Per germline, CDR1 LGHDT and CDR2 YNNKEL (reference sequence). Trimming removed 4 bases from V and 2 bases from J; junction bases left unmatched: 4. The CDR3 sequence is 14 residues long. CDR3 loop: CASSPTGEAYEQYF. CDR3 DNA: TGTGCCAGCAGCCCGACAGGGGAGGCCTACGAGCAGTACTTC.

The sample holds a few counts of this clone. This chain uses TRBV6-5 with TRBJ1-4, with 7 bases matching TRBD1. The CDR3 runs to 13 residues. The germline V gene encodes CDR1 MNHEY and CDR2 SVGAGI. V shed 8 bases and J 8 bases; nucleotides not matched to a gene: 8. CDR3 in amino acids: CASGTDVWEKLFF. The CDR3 bases are TGTGCCAGCGGGACAGATGTATGGGAAAAACTGTTTTTT.

This clone was counted only a few times. The genes are TRBV3-1 (or the pseudogene TRBV3-2) and TRBJ1-2, with D possibly TRBD1 on 5 matching bases. Trimming removed 2 bases at V and 0 bases at J, with 7 bases between. The CDR3 is 14 amino acids. Per germline, CDR1 LGHDT and CDR2 YNNKEL (reference sequence). The CDR3 loop reads CASSQQGSNYGYTF. As DNA, the CDR3 is TGTGCCAGCAGCCAACAGGGATCTAACTATGGCTACACCTTC.

DNA for the CDR3: TGTGCCAGCAGCTTGACAGGGTATGCTGAAGCTTTCTTT. This sequence encodes CASSLTGYAEAFF. The chain has TRBV5-5 and TRBJ1-1, with a weak D call TRBD1 (6 bases). From germline, CDR1 is SGHKS and CDR2 YYEKEE (reference sequence). The CDR3 is made up of 13 amino acids. Trimming took off 1 base at V and 6 bases at J, with 10 bases between the two ends.

The V gene is TRBV5-1, the J gene TRBJ2-7; 7 bases are shared with TRBD2. V lost 4 bases and J lost 3; bases outside the gene matches: 13. The CDR3 has 16 amino acids. The germline V gene encodes CDR1 SGHRS and CDR2 YFSETQ. In DNA, the CDR3 is TGCGCCAGCAGCACCGTCTACCCCCGGGGGGTCTACGAGCAGTACTTC. Protein: CASSTVYPRGVYEQYF.